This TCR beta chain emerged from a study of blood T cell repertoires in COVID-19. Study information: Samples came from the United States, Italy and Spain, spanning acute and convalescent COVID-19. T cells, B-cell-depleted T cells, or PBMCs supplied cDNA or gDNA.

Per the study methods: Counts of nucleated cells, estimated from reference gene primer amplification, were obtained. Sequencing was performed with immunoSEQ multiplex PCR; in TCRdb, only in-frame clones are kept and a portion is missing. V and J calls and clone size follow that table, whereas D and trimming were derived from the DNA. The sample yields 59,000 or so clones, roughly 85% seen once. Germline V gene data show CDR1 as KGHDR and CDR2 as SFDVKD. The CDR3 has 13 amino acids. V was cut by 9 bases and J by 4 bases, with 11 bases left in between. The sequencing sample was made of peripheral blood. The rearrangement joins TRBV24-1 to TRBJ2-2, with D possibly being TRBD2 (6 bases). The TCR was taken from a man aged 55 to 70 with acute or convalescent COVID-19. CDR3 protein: CATWDSFTGELFF. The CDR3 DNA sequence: TGTGCCACCTGGGACTCCTTCACCGGGGAGCTGTTTTTT.